The 5 T cell receptor beta chains reported below all come from one sample, sequenced in a study of blood T cell repertoires in COVID-19. Assay: immunoSEQ multiplex PCR; the TCRdb copy retains only in-frame clones and omits some. Of about 300,000 clones in the sample, around 92% were seen once. Specimen: peripheral blood. These receptors were taken from a young man who had recovered from COVID-19.

The chain couples TRBV7-9 to TRBJ2-5; D gene unclear. Germline-derived CDR1 and CDR2 are SEHNR and FQNEAQ (reference sequence). Trimming shortened V by 4 bases and J by 5 bases, and 8 bases separated the two germline ends. CDR3 size: 12 residues. This CDR3 reads CASSSLRETQYF. Written as DNA, the CDR3 is TGTGCCAGCAGCTCCCTCCGGGAGACCCAGTACTTC.

The J gene is TRBJ2-7, the V gene TRBV6-5; D is possibly TRBD1 (5 bases). The CDR3 extends over 13 amino acids. Trimming removed 8 bases from V and 2 bases from J, with 13 bases in between. The germline CDR1 and CDR2 sequences are MNHEY and SVGAGI. The chain's CDR3 is CASLGQAPYEQYF. The CDR3, as DNA: TGTGCCAGCTTGGGGCAGGCCCCCTACGAGCAGTACTTC.

The rearrangement uses TRBV29-1 and TRBJ1-2; TRBD1 agrees at 8 bases. The CDR3 is 14 amino acids. From germline, CDR1 is SQVTM and CDR2 ANQGSEA. V lost 0 bases and J lost 4; bases outside the gene matches: 4. CDR3 sequence (DNA): TGCAGCGTTGAAGATACCGACAGGGGCTATGGCTACACCTTC. Its protein is CSVEDTDRGYGYTF.

In its sample, this clone was seen a few times. Different DNA sequences within this sample yield the same CDR3. The rearrangement joins TRBV18 to TRBJ1-2; 7 positions match TRBD1. V was pared by 1 base and J by 4 bases, with 0 bases of the junction left unmatched. Germline V lookup: CDR1 KGHSH, CDR2 LQKENI. CDR3 length: 13 amino acids. Here the CDR3 DNA reads TGTGCCAGCTCACCACAGGGGGCCTATGGCTACACCTTC. It specifies CASSPQGAYGYTF. Full variable domain (rest looked up from reference TRBV18 and TRBJ1-2): NAGVMQNPRHLVRRRGQEARLRCSPMKGHSHVYWYRQLPEEGLKFMVYLQKENIIDESGMPKERFSAEFPKEGPSILRIQQVVRGDSAAYFCASSPQGAYGYTFGSGTRLTVV.

This rearrangement joins TRBV7-3 to TRBJ2-3; a possible D gene is TRBD2 (5 bases). CDR3 size: 17 residues. V was pared by 5 bases and J by 4 bases, with 22 bases between. Germline V gene sequence: CDR1 SGHTA, CDR2 FQGTGA. The CDR3 region is CASSAQPTRGGADTQYF. The CDR3 nucleotides are TGTGCCAGCAGCGCACAGCCCACTAGAGGAGGCGCAGATACGCAGTATTTT.